This T cell receptor (beta chain) was identified in a study of blood T cell repertoires in COVID-19. Overall study context: Sources were T cells, B-cell-depleted T cells, or PBMCs; the material itself was cDNA or gDNA.

Living in under 30 US areas, the participants were between roughly 18 and 90 years of age. Participant reports of clinical history set cohort assignment. Recovery among Cohort 3 donors was established by two negative PCRs, clearance, or symptom resolution. The repertoire was sequenced with immunoSEQ multiplex PCR; TCRdb's copy has only in-frame clones and lacks some. The sample has fewer than 250,000 clones; approximately 84% are singletons. J gave up 7 bases and V 3 bases, and 17 bases lay outside the gene matches. CDR1 LNHNV and CDR2 YYDKDF come from the germline V gene (reference sequence). The CDR3 has 17 residues.

Sequencing input: PBMCs or T cells enriched from blood (not recorded which). The chain couples TRBV15 to TRBJ2-5, with 7 nucleotides matching TRBD1. The TCR was taken from a young woman who had recovered from COVID-19. This CDR3 is CATSSPRGTTSTATQYF. CDR3 DNA: TGTGCCACCAGCAGTCCCAGGGGGACAACTAGTACGGCGACCCAGTACTTC.